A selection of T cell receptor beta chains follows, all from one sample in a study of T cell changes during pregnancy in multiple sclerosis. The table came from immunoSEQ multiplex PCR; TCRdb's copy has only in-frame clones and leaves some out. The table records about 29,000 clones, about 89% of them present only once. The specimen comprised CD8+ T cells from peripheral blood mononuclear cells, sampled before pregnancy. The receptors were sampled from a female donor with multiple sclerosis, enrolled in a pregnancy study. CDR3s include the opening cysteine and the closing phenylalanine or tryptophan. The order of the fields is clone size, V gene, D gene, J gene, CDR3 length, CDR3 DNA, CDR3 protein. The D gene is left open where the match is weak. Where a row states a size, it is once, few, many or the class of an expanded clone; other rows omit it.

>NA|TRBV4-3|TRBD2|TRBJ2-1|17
TGCGCCAGCAGCCAAGATCTCGAACTAGCGGCCTACAATGAGCAGTTCTTC
CASSQDLELAAYNEQFF
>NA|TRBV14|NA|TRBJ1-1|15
TGTGCCAGCAGCCAAGGAATACAGATGAACACTGAAGCTTTCTTT
CASSQGIQMNTEAFF
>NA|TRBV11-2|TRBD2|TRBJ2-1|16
TGTGCCAGCAGCTTAGCTTGGACTAGCGGGACCAATGAGCAGTTCTTC
CASSLAWTSGTNEQFF
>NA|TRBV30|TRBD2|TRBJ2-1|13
TGTGCCTGGAGTGTACGGGGAGGGGATGAGCAGTTCTTC
CAWSVRGGDEQFF
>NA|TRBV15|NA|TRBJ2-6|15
TGTGCCACCAGCGACAGAGGCTCTGGGGCCAACGTCCTGACTTTC
CATSDRGSGANVLTF
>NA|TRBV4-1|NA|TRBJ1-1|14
TGCGCCAGCAGCCAAGACAGGGGATACACTGAAGCTTTCTTT
CASSQDRGYTEAFF
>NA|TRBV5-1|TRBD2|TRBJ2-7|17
TGCGCCAGCAGCGGGGGACTAGCGGGGACAGACTACGAGCGGCAGTACTTC
CASSGGLAGTDYERQYF
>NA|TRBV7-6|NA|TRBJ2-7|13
TGTGCCAGCAGCCCGACGACTAGCTACGAGCAGTACTTC
CASSPTTSYEQYF
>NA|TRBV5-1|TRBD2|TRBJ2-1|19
TGCGCCAGCAGCGGAAACCCGGGACTAGCGGGAGGGCCGAACAATGAGCAGTTCTTC
CASSGNPGLAGGPNNEQFF
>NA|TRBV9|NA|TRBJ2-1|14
TGTGCCAGCAGCCCCGGTGGCTCCTACAATGAGCAGTTCTTC
CASSPGGSYNEQFF
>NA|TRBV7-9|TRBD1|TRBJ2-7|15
TGTGCCAGCAGCTCCCCCGGACAGGGGTTTTACGAGCAGTACTTC
CASSSPGQGFYEQYF
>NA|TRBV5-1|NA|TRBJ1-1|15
TGCGCCACCAAAGAGGAGGGGCATCCGAACACTGAAGCTTTCTTT
CATKEEGHPNTEAFF
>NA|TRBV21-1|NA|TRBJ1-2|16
TGTGCCAGCAGCAAATTGAAGCCGAGGTGGGTAAAAGGCTACACCTTC
CASSKLKPRWVKGYTF
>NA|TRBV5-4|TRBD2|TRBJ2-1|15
TGTGCCAGCAGCTTCCCTAGCGGGAGGGGCAATGAGCAGTTCTTC
CASSFPSGRGNEQFF
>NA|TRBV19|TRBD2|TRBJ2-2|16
TGTGCCAGTAGTAGGGGCCTAGCGGGATTAGCCGGGGAGCTGTTTTTT
CASSRGLAGLAGELFF
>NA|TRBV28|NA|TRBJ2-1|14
TGTGCCAGCAGTCCAACTCGGGAGTTCAATGAGCAGTTCTTC
CASSPTREFNEQFF
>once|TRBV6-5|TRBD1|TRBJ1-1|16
TGTGCCAGCAGTTACGATCCGGGACAGGGAATGACTGAAGCTTTCTTT
CASSYDPGQGMTEAFF
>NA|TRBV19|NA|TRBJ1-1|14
TGTGCCAGTAGTTATATGGGAGTGAACACTGAAGCTTTCTTT
CASSYMGVNTEAFF
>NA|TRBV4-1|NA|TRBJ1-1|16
TGCGCCAGCAGCCTGAGTTACCCCGGGGACTACTTTGAAGCTTTCTTT
CASSLSYPGDYFEAFF
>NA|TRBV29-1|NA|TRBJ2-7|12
TGCAGCGTTGAAGATAGCGCCTACGAGCAGTACTTC
CSVEDSAYEQYF
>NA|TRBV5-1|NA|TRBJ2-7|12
TGCGCCAGCAGCTTGGAAGGGGTTGAGCAGTACTTC
CASSLEGVEQYF
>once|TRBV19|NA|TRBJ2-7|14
TGTGCCAGTAGTCATAGGGGACAATTCTACGAGCAGTACTTC
CASSHRGQFYEQYF
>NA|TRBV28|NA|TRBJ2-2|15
TGTGCCAGCAGTTTATGGGCTGAAAACACCGGGGAGCTGTTTTTT
CASSLWAENTGELFF
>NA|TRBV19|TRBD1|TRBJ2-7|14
TGTGCCAGTAGTCCCGGACAGGGGGGATACGAGCAGTACTTC
CASSPGQGGYEQYF
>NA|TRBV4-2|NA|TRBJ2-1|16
TGTGCCAGCAGCCAAGATTCCACGGGGTCCTACAATGAGCAGTTCTTC
CASSQDSTGSYNEQFF
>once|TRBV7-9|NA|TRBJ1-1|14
TGTGCCAGCAGCTTAACAGCTATGAACACTGAAGCTTTCTTT
CASSLTAMNTEAFF
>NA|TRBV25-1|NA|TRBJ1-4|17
TGTGCCAGCAGTGAATGGTCGGCCCGGGGGGGGCGGGAAAAACTGTTTTTT
CASSEWSARGGREKLFF
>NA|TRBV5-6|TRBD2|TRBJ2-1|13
TGTGCCAGTCGACTAGCGGGATTTAATGAGCAGTTCTTC
CASRLAGFNEQFF
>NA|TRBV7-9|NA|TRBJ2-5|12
TGTGCCAGCAGCTTACAGCAAGAGACCCAGTACTTC
CASSLQQETQYF
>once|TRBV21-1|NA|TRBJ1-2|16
TGTGCCAGCAGCAAAAGGGCCGGACTTAATAACTATGGCTACACCTTC
CASSKRAGLNNYGYTF
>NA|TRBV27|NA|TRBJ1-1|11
TGTGCCAGCAGTACCGGGGTAGAAGCTTTCTTT
CASSTGVEAFF
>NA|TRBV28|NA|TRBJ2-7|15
TGTGCCAGCAGTACCCCGAGGGACTCAGGCTACGAGCAGTACTTC
CASSTPRDSGYEQYF
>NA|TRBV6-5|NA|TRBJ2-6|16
TGTGCCAGCAGTTACGCACCGGGCTCTGGGGCCAACGTCCTGACTTTC
CASSYAPGSGANVLTF
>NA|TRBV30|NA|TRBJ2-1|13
TGTGCTACCTCTAGCGACTCCTACAATGAGCAGTTCTTC
CATSSDSYNEQFF
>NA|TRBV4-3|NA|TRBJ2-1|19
TGCGCCAGCAGCCGCCTGGACTCGCCCTTAGCCCCGTCCTACAATGAGCAGTTCTTC
CASSRLDSPLAPSYNEQFF
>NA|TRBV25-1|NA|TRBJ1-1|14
TGTGCCAGCAGGCACAGGAACGAAAACACTGAAGCTTTCTTT
CASRHRNENTEAFF
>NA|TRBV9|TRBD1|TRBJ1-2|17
TGTGCCAGCAGCCCTCGGACAGGGACGTTTGATCCATATGGCTACACCTTC
CASSPRTGTFDPYGYTF
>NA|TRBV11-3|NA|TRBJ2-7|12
TGTGCCAGCAGCCACTACGGGGGCGAGCAGTACTTC
CASSHYGGEQYF
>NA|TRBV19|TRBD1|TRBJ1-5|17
TGTGCCAGTAGTATAGGGAGGGGACAGGGATACAATCAGCCCCAGCATTTT
CASSIGRGQGYNQPQHF
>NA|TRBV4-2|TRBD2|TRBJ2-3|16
TGTGCCAGCAGCCAAGAACTAGCGGGAGGGCCAGATACGCAGTATTTT
CASSQELAGGPDTQYF
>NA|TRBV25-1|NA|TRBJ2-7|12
TGTGCCAGCAGCGGGGGATACTACGAGCAGTACTTC
CASSGGYYEQYF
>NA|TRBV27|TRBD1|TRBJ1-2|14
TGTGCCAGCAGTTTATCGGGACAGGGGACCGGCTACACCTTC
CASSLSGQGTGYTF
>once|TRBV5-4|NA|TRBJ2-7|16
TGTGCCAGCAGCTTGACCGGCTCAGGGAGGTCCTACGAGCAGTACTTC
CASSLTGSGRSYEQYF
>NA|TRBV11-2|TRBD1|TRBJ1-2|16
TGTGCCAGCAGCTTAGAAGGACAGGTGCACTACTATGGCTACACCTTC
CASSLEGQVHYYGYTF
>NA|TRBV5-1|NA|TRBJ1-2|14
TGCGCCAGCAGCTTCGGCGGGGCAAACTATGGCTACACCTTC
CASSFGGANYGYTF
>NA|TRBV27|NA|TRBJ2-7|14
TGTGCCAGCAGTTTATCCAGAGGCGGCTACGAGCAGTACTTC
CASSLSRGGYEQYF
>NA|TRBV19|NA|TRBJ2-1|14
TGTGCCAGTACCGTTGCGGAGAACTACAATGAGCAGTTCTTC
CASTVAENYNEQFF
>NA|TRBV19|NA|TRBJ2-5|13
TGTGCCAGTAGTATAAACAGCGGGGAGACCCAGTACTTC
CASSINSGETQYF
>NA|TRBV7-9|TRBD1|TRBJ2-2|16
TGTGCCAGCAGCTTAGCGGGACAGGTTACCACCGGGGAGCTGTTTTTT
CASSLAGQVTTGELFF
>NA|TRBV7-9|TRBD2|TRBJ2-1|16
TGTGCCAGCAGCCCTTTGGGACTAGCGGGTCTCAATGAGCAGTTCTTC
CASSPLGLAGLNEQFF